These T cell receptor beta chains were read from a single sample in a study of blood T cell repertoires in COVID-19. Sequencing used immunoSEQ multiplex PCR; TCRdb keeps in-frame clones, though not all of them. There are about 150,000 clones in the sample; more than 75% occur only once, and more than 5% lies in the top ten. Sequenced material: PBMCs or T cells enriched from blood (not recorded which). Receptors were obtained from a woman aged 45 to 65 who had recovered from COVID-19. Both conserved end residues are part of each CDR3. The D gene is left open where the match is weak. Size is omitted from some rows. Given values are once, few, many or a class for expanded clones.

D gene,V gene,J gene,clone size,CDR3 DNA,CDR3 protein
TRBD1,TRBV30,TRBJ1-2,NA,TGTGCCTCCGACGTTCGTGACAGGGGGCTTAGCTATGGCTACACCTTC,CASDVRDRGLSYGYTF
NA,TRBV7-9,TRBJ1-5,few,TGTGCCAGCAGCATAGTGGAGGGTTCGCCCCAGCATTTT,CASSIVEGSPQHF
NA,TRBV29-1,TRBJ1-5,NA,TGCAGCGTAAAAGAGGGGGATCAGCCCCAGCATTTT,CSVKEGDQPQHF
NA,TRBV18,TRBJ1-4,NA,TGTGCCAGCTCACTGCAATTGCGGGATGAAAAACTGTTTTTT,CASSLQLRDEKLFF
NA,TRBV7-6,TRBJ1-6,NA,TGTGCCAGCAGCTTAAGGCGTGGGGCCGATAATTCACCCCTCCACTTT,CASSLRRGADNSPLHF
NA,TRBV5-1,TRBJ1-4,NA,TGCGCCAGCAGCTTGGTGGGGACTGTGGGTGAAAAACTGTTTTTT,CASSLVGTVGEKLFF
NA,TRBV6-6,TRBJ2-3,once,TGTGCCAGCACCCTCAGGGTAGCAGATACGCAGTATTTT,CASTLRVADTQYF
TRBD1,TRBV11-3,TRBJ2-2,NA,TGTGCCAGCAGCTCCCGGAGGACAGGGGACACCGGGGAGCTGTTTTTT,CASSSRRTGDTGELFF
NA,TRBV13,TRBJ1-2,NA,TGTGCCAGCAGCTATAGAGGAGCAGCTGGCTACACCTTC,CASSYRGAAGYTF
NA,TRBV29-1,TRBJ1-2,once,TGCAGCGTTGAAAAACAGGGTGGGGACGGCTACACCTTC,CSVEKQGGDGYTF
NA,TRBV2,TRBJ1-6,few,TGTGCCAGCACCGTGGGACATCTACAGAATTCACCCCTCCACTTT,CASTVGHLQNSPLHF
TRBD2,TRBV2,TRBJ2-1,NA,TGTGCCAGCAGTGAAATCCGGCGACTAGCGGGGGGGAAGAGGGAGCAGTTCTTC,CASSEIRRLAGGKREQFF
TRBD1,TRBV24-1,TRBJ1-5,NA,TGTGCCACCAGTGACCCCGGACAGGGCAGCCAGCCCCAGCATTTT,CATSDPGQGSQPQHF
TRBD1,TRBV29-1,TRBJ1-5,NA,TGCAGCGTCCGGGACAGGGCTGACCAGCCCCAGCATTTT,CSVRDRADQPQHF
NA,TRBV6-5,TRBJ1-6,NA,TGTGCCAGCAGTTACTGGGGCAATTCACCCCTCCACTTT,CASSYWGNSPLHF
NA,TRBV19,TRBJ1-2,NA,TGTGCCACCGAGCTCTATGGCTACACCTTC,CATELYGYTF
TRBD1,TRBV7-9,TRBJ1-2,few,TGTGCCAGCAGCTTTATGACAGGGGGCGATGGCTACACCTTC,CASSFMTGGDGYTF
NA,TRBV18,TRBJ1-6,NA,TGTGCCAGCTCCACAGGGTTGAGGAATTCACCCCTCCACTTT,CASSTGLRNSPLHF
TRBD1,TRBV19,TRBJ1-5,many,TGTGCCAGTAAACAACAGGGGACCCTAAGCAATCAGCCCCAGCATTTT,CASKQQGTLSNQPQHF
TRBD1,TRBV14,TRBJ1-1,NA,TGTGCCAGCAGCCAAGAATGGACAGGGGGCATGACTGAAGCTTTCTTT,CASSQEWTGGMTEAFF
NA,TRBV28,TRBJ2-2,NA,TGTGCCACCTTTCGGAGGGACACCGGGGAGCTGTTTTTT,CATFRRDTGELFF
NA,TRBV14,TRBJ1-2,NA,TGTGCCAGCAGCCAAGCCCCCAGGGCCGCTGATGGCTACACCTTC,CASSQAPRAADGYTF
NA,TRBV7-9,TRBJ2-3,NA,TGTGCCAGCAGCTTGGGAGGAGTAGCCTTCACAGATACGCAGTATTTT,CASSLGGVAFTDTQYF
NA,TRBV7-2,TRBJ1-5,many,TGTGCCAGCAGCCCGGGACTTACTCAGCCCCAGCATTTT,CASSPGLTQPQHF
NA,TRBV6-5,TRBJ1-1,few,TGTGCCAGCAGTTACTCTCGGCGGCCGACAGATGAAGCTTTCTTT,CASSYSRRPTDEAFF
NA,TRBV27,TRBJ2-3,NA,TGTGCCAGCAGTCTCAGGGGCGAAGACGCCGAAGATACGCAGTATTTT,CASSLRGEDAEDTQYF
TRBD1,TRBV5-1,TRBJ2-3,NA,TGCGCCAGCAACCCTCCGGGACAGGCAGATACGCAGTATTTT,CASNPPGQADTQYF
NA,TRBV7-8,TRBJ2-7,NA,TGTGCCAGCAGCTTAGGCACTCTGGTACAGGGATACGAGCAGTACTTC,CASSLGTLVQGYEQYF
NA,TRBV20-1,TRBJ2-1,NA,TGCAGTGCTAGAGACGGGTATGACCGGTTCTTC,CSARDGYDRFF
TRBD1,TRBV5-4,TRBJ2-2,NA,TGTGCCAGCAGCCCCCAATTACAGGGGGCGGGCACCGGGGAGCTGTTTTTT,CASSPQLQGAGTGELFF
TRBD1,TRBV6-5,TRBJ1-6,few,TGTGCCAGCAGTCACCGAGACAGGGTTGGGTCACCCCTCCACTTT,CASSHRDRVGSPLHF
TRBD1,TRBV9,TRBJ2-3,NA,TGTGCCAGCAGCGTAGAGAGACGGACAGGGACCAGCACAGATACGCAGTATTTT,CASSVERRTGTSTDTQYF
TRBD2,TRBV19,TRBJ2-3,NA,TGTGCCAGTAGTAATAGCGGGGGGGGGACAGATACGCAGTATTTT,CASSNSGGGTDTQYF
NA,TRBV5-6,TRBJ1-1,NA,TGTGCCAGCAGCTTGGGGGGCGAAGTAACTGAAGCTTTCTTT,CASSLGGEVTEAFF
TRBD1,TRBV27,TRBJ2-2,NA,TGTGCCATTCTGGACAGGGGGAACACCGGGGAGCTGTTTTTT,CAILDRGNTGELFF
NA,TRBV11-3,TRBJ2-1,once,TGTGCCAGCAGCTTGGTGGCTGCCAATGAGCAGTTCTTC,CASSLVAANEQFF
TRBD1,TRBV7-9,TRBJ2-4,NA,TGTGCCAGCAGCCCCCCCCTCCGGACAGGGGGAGTCAAAAACATTCAGTACTTC,CASSPPLRTGGVKNIQYF
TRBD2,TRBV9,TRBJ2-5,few,TGTGCCAGCAGCGTAGTGGGGGGGTGGCAAGAGACCCAGTACTTC,CASSVVGGWQETQYF
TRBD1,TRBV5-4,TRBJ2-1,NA,TGTGCCAGCAGCTTTACCCAGGGGGCTTACAATGAGCAGTTCTTC,CASSFTQGAYNEQFF
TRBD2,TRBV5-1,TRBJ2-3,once,TGCGCCAGCAGCTTGGGGGCGGTAGCGGGGGGTTCTGCAGATACGCAGTATTTT,CASSLGAVAGGSADTQYF
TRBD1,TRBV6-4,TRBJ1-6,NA,TGTGCCCTCCGAAATGGGACAGTGAACTTTAGGGCACCCCTCCACTTT,CALRNGTVNFRAPLHF
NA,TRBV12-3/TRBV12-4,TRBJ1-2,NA,TGTGCCAGCAGTATCGGGATGAATGGCTACACCTTC,CASSIGMNGYTF
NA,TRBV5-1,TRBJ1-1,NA,TGCGCCAGCAGCTTGAAGCTTGACTCCGCCATCATTTTT,CASSLKLDSAIIF
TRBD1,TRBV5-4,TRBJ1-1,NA,TGTGCCAGCAGCCGGGACAGTGAGATGAACACTGAAGCTTTCTTT,CASSRDSEMNTEAFF
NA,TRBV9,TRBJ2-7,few,TGTGCCAGCAGCGTCGAGGTTCTAGTAGGTGGCGAGCAGTACTTC,CASSVEVLVGGEQYF
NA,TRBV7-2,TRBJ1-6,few,TGTGCCAGCAGCTACCGACAGGTCTCCTATAATTCACCCCTCCACTTT,CASSYRQVSYNSPLHF
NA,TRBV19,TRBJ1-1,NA,TGTGCCAGTAGTGAGACAGGTGGAATCATGAACACTGAAGCTTTCTTT,CASSETGGIMNTEAFF
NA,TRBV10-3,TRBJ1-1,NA,TGTGCCATCAGTGATGGCAGGGTGGGGAAGGACACTGAAGCTTTCTTT,CAISDGRVGKDTEAFF